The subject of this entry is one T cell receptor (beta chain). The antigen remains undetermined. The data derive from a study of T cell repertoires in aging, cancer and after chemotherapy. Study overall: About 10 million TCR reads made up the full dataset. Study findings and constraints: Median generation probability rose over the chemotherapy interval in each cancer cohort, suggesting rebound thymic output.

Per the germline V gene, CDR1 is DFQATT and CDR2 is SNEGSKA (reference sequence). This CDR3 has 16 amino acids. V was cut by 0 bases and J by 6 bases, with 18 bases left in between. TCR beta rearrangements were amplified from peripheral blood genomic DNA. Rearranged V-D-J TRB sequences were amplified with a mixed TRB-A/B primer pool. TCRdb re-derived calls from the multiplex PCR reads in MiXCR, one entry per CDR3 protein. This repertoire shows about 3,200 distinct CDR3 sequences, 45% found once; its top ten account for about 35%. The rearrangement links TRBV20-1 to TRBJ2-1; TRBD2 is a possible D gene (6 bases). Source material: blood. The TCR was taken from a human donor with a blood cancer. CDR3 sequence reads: CSARDVLAHLGNEQFF. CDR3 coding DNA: TGCAGTGCTAGAGACGTACTAGCTCATTTAGGCAATGAGCAGTTCTTC.